The present T cell receptor (beta chain) was sequenced within a study of blood T cell repertoires in COVID-19. Study-level background: Donors in the United States, Italy and Spain gave samples during acute or convalescent COVID-19.

This study enrolled people aged about 18 to 100 from about two dozen US geographic areas. Clinical histories supplied by participants themselves formed the basis of cohort assignment. Cohort 3 donors counted as recovered after two negative PCRs, clearance, or resolved symptoms. This clone was detected once. Sequenced by immunoSEQ multiplex PCR; TCRdb stores in-frame clones only, minus some. The sample consists of 300,000 to 400,000 clones, around 89% of them appearing once. This CDR3 is built from 12 residues. Germline V gene lookup returns CDR1 DFQATT and CDR2 SNEGSKA (reference sequence). The V end lost 3 bases, the J end lost 5 bases, and 7 bases lay between the germline ends.

The sequencing input was PBMCs or T cells enriched from blood (not recorded which). This sequence was found in a woman aged 18-29 years who had recovered from COVID-19. The gene calls are TRBV20-1 and TRBJ1-4; tentative D call: TRBD1 (6 bases). DNA for the CDR3: TGCAGTGCTAGTCAGGGGAATGAAAAACTGTTTTTT. Translation gives CSASQGNEKLFF.